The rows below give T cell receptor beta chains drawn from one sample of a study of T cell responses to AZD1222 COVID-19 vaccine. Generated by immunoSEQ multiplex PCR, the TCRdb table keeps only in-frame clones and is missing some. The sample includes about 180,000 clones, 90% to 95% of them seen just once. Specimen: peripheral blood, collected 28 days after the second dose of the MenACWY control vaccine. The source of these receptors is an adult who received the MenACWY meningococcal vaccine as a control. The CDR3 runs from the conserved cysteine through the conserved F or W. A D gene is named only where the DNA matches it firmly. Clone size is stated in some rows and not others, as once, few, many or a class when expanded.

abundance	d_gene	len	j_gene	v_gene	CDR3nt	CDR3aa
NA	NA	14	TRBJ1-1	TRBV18	TGTGCCAGCTCAAGTCTAAGAGAGAACACTGAAGCTTTCTTT	CASSSLRENTEAFF
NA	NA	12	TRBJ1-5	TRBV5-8	TGTGCCAGCAGCTTGGTGACAGGAGTGAGGCATTTT	CASSLVTGVRHF
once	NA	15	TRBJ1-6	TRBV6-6	TGTGCCAGCCAGACCCAGGGGCCCCCGAATTCACCCCTCCACTTT	CASQTQGPPNSPLHF
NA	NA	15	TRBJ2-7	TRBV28	TGTGCCAGCAGTTCGGGGGCTGCCCTCTCCTACGAGCAGTACTTC	CASSSGAALSYEQYF
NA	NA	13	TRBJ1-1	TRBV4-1	TGCGCCAGCAGCCAAGTGACGAACACTGAAGCTTTCTTT	CASSQVTNTEAFF
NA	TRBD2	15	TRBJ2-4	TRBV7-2	TGTGCCAGCAGCTTCAGTAGCGGGGGGATAAACATTCAGTACTTC	CASSFSSGGINIQYF
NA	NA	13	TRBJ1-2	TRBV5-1	TGCGCCAGCAGCTTGGCGGGGGACTATGGCTACACCTTC	CASSLAGDYGYTF
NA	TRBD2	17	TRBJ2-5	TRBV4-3	TGCGCCAGCAGCCACGGACTAGCGGGGGGGTTGGGAGCGGCCCAGTACTTC	CASSHGLAGGLGAAQYF
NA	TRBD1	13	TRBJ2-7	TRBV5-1	TGCGCCAGCAGCAATGGACAGGGCTACGAGCAGTACTTC	CASSNGQGYEQYF
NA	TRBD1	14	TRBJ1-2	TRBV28	TGTGCCAGCAGTTCTACAGGGGTTAACTATGGCTACACCTTC	CASSSTGVNYGYTF
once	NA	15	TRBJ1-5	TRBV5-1	TGCGCCAGCAGTCGAGTGTCGGGGTTCAATCAGCCCCAGCATTTT	CASSRVSGFNQPQHF
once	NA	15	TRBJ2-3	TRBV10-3	TGTGCCATCAGCGCGGGGTACATGGCCACAGATACGCAGTATTTT	CAISAGYMATDTQYF
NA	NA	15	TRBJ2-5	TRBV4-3	TGCGCCAGCAGCCAAGAGATTGGGCAGCTGGAGACCCAGTACTTC	CASSQEIGQLETQYF
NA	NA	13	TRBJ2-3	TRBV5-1	TGCGCCAGCAGCTCCGGGGAGGGGGGTACGCAGTATTTT	CASSSGEGGTQYF
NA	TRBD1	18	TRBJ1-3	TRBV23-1	TGCGCCAGCAGTCACCCCGGGACAGGGGGGGGTTCTGGAAACACCATATATTTT	CASSHPGTGGGSGNTIYF
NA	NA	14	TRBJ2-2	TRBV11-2	TGTGCCAGCAGGTTCTATCAGGGGTTCGGGGAGCTGTTTTTT	CASRFYQGFGELFF
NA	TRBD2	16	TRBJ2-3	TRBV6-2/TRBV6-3	TGTGCCAGCAGTCGTACTAGCGGGGGGGCCATGGATACGCAGTATTTT	CASSRTSGGAMDTQYF
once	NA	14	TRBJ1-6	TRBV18	TGTGCCAGCTCACGTCAGAAGAATAATTCACCCCTCCACTTT	CASSRQKNNSPLHF
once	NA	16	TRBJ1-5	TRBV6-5	TGTGCCAGCAGTTACTCGAGCAGGGGAGGCAATCAGCCCCAGCATTTT	CASSYSSRGGNQPQHF
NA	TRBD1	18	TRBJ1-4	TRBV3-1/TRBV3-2	TGTGCCAGCAGCCTCGGGACAGGACGAAAAACAACTAATGAAAAACTGTTTTTT	CASSLGTGRKTTNEKLFF
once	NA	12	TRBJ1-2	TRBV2	TGTGCCAGCTGGAGGAGGGATAATGGCTACACCTTC	CASWRRDNGYTF
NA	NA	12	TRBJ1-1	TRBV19	TGTGCCAGTAGGGGGAGTGGCACTGAAGCTTTCTTT	CASRGSGTEAFF
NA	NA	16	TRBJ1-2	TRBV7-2	TGTGCCAGCAGCTTAGGCTTGCAGGGATCCAACTATGGCTACACCTTC	CASSLGLQGSNYGYTF
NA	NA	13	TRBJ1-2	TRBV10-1	TGCGCCAGCAGTGAACAGGGCCGGTATGGCTACACCTTC	CASSEQGRYGYTF
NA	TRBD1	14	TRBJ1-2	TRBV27	TGTGCCAGCAGCCCTTTAGGACAGGTCTATGGCTACACCTTC	CASSPLGQVYGYTF
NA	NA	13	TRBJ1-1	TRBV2	TGTGCCAGCAGGGAAGTACGACAGACGGAAGCTTTCTTT	CASREVRQTEAFF
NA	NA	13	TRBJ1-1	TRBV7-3	TGTGCCAGCAGCCCAGGGGTAAGGACTGAAGCTTTCTTT	CASSPGVRTEAFF
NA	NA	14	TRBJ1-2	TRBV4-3	TGCGCCAGCAGCCAAGATTGGCAGGGTAGGGGCTACACCTTC	CASSQDWQGRGYTF
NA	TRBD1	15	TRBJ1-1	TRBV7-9	TGTGCCAGCAGCCTCAGGGGACAGGGGAACACTGAAGCTTTCTTT	CASSLRGQGNTEAFF
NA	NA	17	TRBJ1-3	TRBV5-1	TGCGCCAGCAGCCTCAAGACCGGTCCCTTGGGGGGAAACACCATATATTTT	CASSLKTGPLGGNTIYF
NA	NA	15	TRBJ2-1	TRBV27	TGTGCCAGCAGTTTACGGCGGGGTGTATACAATGAGCAGTTCTTC	CASSLRRGVYNEQFF
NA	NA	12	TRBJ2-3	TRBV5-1	TGCGCCAGCAGCTTAGCCACAGATACGCAGTATTTT	CASSLATDTQYF
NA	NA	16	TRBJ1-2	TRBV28	TGTGCCAGCAGGCTACCCTCGGGGGGGGCCGACTATGGCTACACCTTC	CASRLPSGGADYGYTF
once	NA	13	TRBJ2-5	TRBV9	TGTGCCAGCAGCCAAGGGAGAGAAGAGACCCAGTACTTC	CASSQGREETQYF
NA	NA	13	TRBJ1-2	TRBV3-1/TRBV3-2	TGTGCCAGCAGCCGGGACGCCTACTATGGCTACACCTTC	CASSRDAYYGYTF
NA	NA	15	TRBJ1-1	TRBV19	TGTGCCAGTAGTATTATCGGAGGAGGGAACACTGAAGCTTTCTTT	CASSIIGGGNTEAFF
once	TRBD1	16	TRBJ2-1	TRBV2	TGTGCCAGCAGTGAAGCGCTGACAGGGGTCTACAATGAGCAGTTCTTC	CASSEALTGVYNEQFF
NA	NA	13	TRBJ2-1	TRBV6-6	TGTGCCTCCGCTGGACTGGTCTACAATGAGCAGTTCTTC	CASAGLVYNEQFF
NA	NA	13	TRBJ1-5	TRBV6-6	TGTGCCAGCACCCTGCGGGGGGATCAGCCCCAGCATTTT	CASTLRGDQPQHF
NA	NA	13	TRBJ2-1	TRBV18	TGTGCCAGCTCACCGGGGGGAGGCTTTGAGCAGTTCTTC	CASSPGGGFEQFF
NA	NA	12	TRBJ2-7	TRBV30	TGTGCCTGGGAGGACAGTCGATATCAGCAGTACTTC	CAWEDSRYQQYF
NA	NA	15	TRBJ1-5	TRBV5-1	TGCGCCAGCAGCTTGTGGGGTAATAGCAATCAGCCCCAGCATTTT	CASSLWGNSNQPQHF
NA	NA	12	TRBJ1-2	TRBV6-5	TGTGCCAGCAGCACAGGGTCGGATGGCTACACCTTC	CASSTGSDGYTF
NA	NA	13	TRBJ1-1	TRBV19	TGTGCCAGTAGCACCAAACGGAACACTGAAGCTTTCTTT	CASSTKRNTEAFF
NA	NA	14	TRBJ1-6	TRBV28	TGTGCCAGCAGTCCATACAGGGATAATTCACCCCTCCACTTT	CASSPYRDNSPLHF
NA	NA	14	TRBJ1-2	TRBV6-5	TGTGCCAGCAGTTACTCGACCCCGGGGGCCAGCTACACCTTC	CASSYSTPGASYTF
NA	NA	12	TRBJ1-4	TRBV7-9	TGTGCCAGCAGCCCAAGGAGGGACAAACTGTTTTTT	CASSPRRDKLFF
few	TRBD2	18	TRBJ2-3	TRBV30	TGTGCCTGGAGTGTACTAGCGGTTACGGGGGGGTATACAGATACGCAGTATTTT	CAWSVLAVTGGYTDTQYF